This T cell receptor (beta chain) was sequenced for a study of blood T cells in healthy people across ages. Findings of the study overall: Per million T cells, the diversity of TCR beta decreased roughly linearly as age advanced. In these data, TCR beta diversity tracked strongly with naive T cell percentage. From one million sequenced T cells, diversity estimates were lower bounds.

Between the trimmed V and J ends, which lost 6 bases and 1 base, there was a span of 9 bases. Germline V lookup: CDR1 MNHNY, CDR2 SVGAGI (reference sequence). The CDR3 loop spans 13 amino acids. Using a J-beta primer mix together with a sample-barcoded 5' primer, a second PCR was run for roughly 6 to 11 cycles. Each CDR3 protein gets one entry after TCRdb re-called the 5' RACE reads with MiXCR. The sample contains hundreds of thousands of distinct CDR3 sequences, about 42% of which appear only once. This clonotype was detected a few times. Its specificity is unknown. The clonotype comes from a man between 60 and 75 years old in good health. The chain has TRBV6-6 and TRBJ1-2; perhaps TRBD1 as D (5 bases). The sequencing sample was made of blood. CDR3 protein: CASRKTDNYGYTF. Here the CDR3 DNA reads TGTGCCAGCAGAAAGACAGATAACTATGGCTACACCTTC.